This entry lists 23 T cell receptor beta chains sequenced from one sample in a study of CXCR3-negative and CXCR3-positive naive CD8 T cells. UMI-labeled TRB cDNA libraries were prepared by 5' RACE. TCRdb reprocessed the 5' RACE reads and reports one entry per CDR3 protein, with no DNA. This table lists 100,000 or so distinct CDR3 sequences. Sequenced material: naive CXCR3- CD8+ T cells from blood. Subset noted: CD45RO-CCR7+CD27+CD95- naive CD8+ T cells lacking CXCR3 (TNR3-). These receptors all come from a human donor in good health. Some clones in this sample may be carry-over from other donors' samples.

V usage is TRBV29-1 and J usage is TRBJ2-6. This CDR3 spans 16 amino acids. Germline V gives CDR1 SQVTM, CDR2 ANQGSEA. The CDR3 sequence: CSVESSSNSGANVLTF.

This chain links TRBV18 with TRBJ1-5. The CDR3 has 12 residues. The germline gives CDR1 KGHSH, CDR2 LQKENI. The CDR3 here is CASSPGNQPQHF.

This sequence joins TRBV7-6 and TRBJ2-1; TCRdb calls TRBD1, which cannot be checked without DNA. Germline values: CDR1 SGHVS, CDR2 FNYEAQ. This CDR3 has 12 amino acids. CDR3 protein: CASSSGDTEQFF.

V is TRBV29-1 and J is TRBJ2-7. The CDR3 contains 13 residues. Looked up from germline, CDR1 is SQVTM and CDR2 is ANQGSEA. The chain's CDR3 is CSVSIRADYEQYF.

V and J are TRBV29-1 and TRBJ1-2. The CDR3 spans 12 residues. The germline gives CDR1 SQVTM, CDR2 ANQGSEA. CDR3 residues: CSVLEGHEGYTF.

The chain links TRBV9 to TRBJ1-6. CDR3 length: 14 amino acids. The germline V gene encodes CDR1 SGDLS and CDR2 YYNGEE. CDR3 residues: CASSVRGMNSPLHF.

The V call is TRBV29-1, the J call TRBJ1-1; no DNA is available, so the TRBD1 call from TCRdb remains unchecked. In germline, CDR1 is SQVTM, CDR2 ANQGSEA. This CDR3 contains 15 residues. The CDR3: CSVFAATGTGTEAFF.

The CDR3 here is CASSDSSGSFDEQFF. This chain uses TRBV12-3 or TRBV12-4 with TRBJ2-1; with no DNA, the TCRdb D assignment of TRBD2 cannot be verified. The CDR3 sequence is 15 residues long.

The V gene is TRBV7-9, the J gene TRBJ2-7; the TCRdb D gene call, TRBD1, has no DNA to confirm it. The CDR3 length is 13 residues. Germline loops: CDR1 SEHNR, CDR2 FQNEAQ (reference sequence). This chain's CDR3 is CASSFWGEYEQYF.

V usage is TRBV29-1 and J usage is TRBJ2-3; TCRdb gives TRBD2 as the D gene, but with no DNA this cannot be confirmed. Germline-derived CDR1 and CDR2 are SQVTM and ANQGSEA. CDR3 length: 14 residues. CDR3 amino acids: CSLRGGGSTDTQYF.

The chain recombines TRBV5-5 with TRBJ2-7; TCRdb calls TRBD1, which cannot be checked without DNA. CDR1 is SGHKS and CDR2 is YYEKEE in the germline V gene (reference sequence). The CDR3 is 16 amino acids. The CDR3 region is CASSFPFETSSYEQYF.

The chain uses TRBV6-5 and TRBJ2-1. The CDR3 spans 14 residues. Per the germline V gene, CDR1 is MNHEY and CDR2 is SVGAGI. CDR3 protein: CASSSITTRNEQFF.

This chain's CDR3 is CSVETGHSGNIQYF. This chain joins TRBV29-1 and TRBJ2-4; TCRdb designates TRBD2, a call that cannot be tested without DNA. The CDR3 length is 14 residues. The germline V gene encodes CDR1 SQVTM and CDR2 ANQGSEA.

This chain joins TRBV6-5 and TRBJ1-3; TCRdb reports TRBD1, a call that lacks DNA to check it against. Germline CDR1 reads MNHEY; CDR2 reads SVGAGI. The length of the CDR3 is 17 residues. CDR3 residues: CASSYGGVGDSTNTIYF.

The chain has TRBV12-3 or TRBV12-4 and TRBJ2-1. The CDR3 is 11 residues long. CDR3 in amino acids: CAASLNNEQFF.

The rearrangement links TRBV15 to TRBJ2-7; with no DNA, the TCRdb D assignment of TRBD2 cannot be verified. The CDR3 has 15 residues. The germline CDR1 and CDR2 sequences are LNHNV and YYDKDF (reference sequence). The chain's CDR3 is CATSRVEAGSYEQYF.

The chain links TRBV2 to TRBJ2-2; TCRdb outputs TRBD1, but without DNA this stays unchecked. The CDR3 has 13 amino acids. Germline CDR1 SNHLY, CDR2 FYNNEI. This chain's CDR3 is CASYLQGGGELFF.

This sequence joins TRBV4-3 and TRBJ2-1. This CDR3 spans 13 amino acids. CDR1 and CDR2 (germline): LGHNA, YSLEER. The CDR3 is CASSQDSRGEQFF.

This chain uses TRBV7-9 with TRBJ1-5. Germline lookup yields CDR1 SEHNR and CDR2 FQNEAQ (reference sequence). The CDR3 sequence is 14 residues long. CDR3 loop: CASSSDASNQPQHF.

The chain is built from TRBV4-3 and TRBJ1-2. Germline V gene lookup returns CDR1 LGHNA and CDR2 YSLEER. This CDR3 is 14 amino acids long. CDR3 sequence: CASSQDNRKGGYTF.

The chain employs TRBV5-1 and TRBJ2-7; TCRdb lists TRBD1, though no DNA is available to test this call. Germline loops: CDR1 SGHRS, CDR2 YFSETQ. This CDR3 is built from 15 residues. CDR3 sequence reads: CASSLGVDTTYEQYF.

The V gene is TRBV28, the J gene TRBJ2-7; TCRdb designates TRBD1, a call that cannot be tested without DNA. Germline loops: CDR1 MDHEN, CDR2 SYDVKM. The CDR3 consists of 15 residues. CDR3 sequence reads: CASRPRTGTVYEQYF.

This sequence joins TRBV4-1 and TRBJ1-3; TCRdb's D gene call, TRBD1, goes unchecked for lack of DNA. Germline CDR1 MGHRA, CDR2 YSYEKL. The CDR3 spans 18 residues. CDR3 in amino acids: CASSQVKTGGKTGNTIYF.